What follows are 7 T cell receptor beta chains derived from one specimen sequenced in a study of shared clonotypes between healthy human individuals. The repertoire was sequenced with immunoSEQ multiplex PCR; TCRdb's copy has only in-frame clones and lacks some. The sample has roughly 700,000 clones, less than 95% seen once. Sequencing was carried out using memory CD8+ T cells from PBMCs. The subset: CD45RO+ cells pooled with CCR7-negative TemRA cells. The receptor set was obtained from a man between 18 and 35 years old in good health. Some clones in this sample may be carry-over from other donors' samples.

The chain recombines TRBV11-2 with TRBJ2-7, with D possibly matching TRBD1 (7 bases). Per germline, CDR1 SGHAT and CDR2 FQNNGV. The CDR3 is 14 amino acids. V was trimmed by 11 bases and J by 4 bases, leaving 21 bases between them. This CDR3 reads CAGAHGAGGYEQYF. The CDR3 DNA follows: TGTGCCGGCGCCCACGGAGCAGGGGGGTACGAGCAGTACTTC.

Regarding this clone: This may stem from a read error, because a much larger clone lies one nucleotide away. CDR3 sequence reads: CASSWSNSNYGYTF. The CDR3 nucleotides read TGTGCCAGCAGCTGGAGTAATTCTAACTATGGCTACACCTTC. The V call is TRBV7-9, the J call TRBJ1-2; D not certain. Between the trimmed V and J ends, which lost 4 bases and 0 bases, there was a span of 9 bases. The CDR3 contains 14 residues. Germline CDR1 SEHNR, CDR2 FQNEAQ (reference sequence).

This clone was counted between two and nine times. The chain carries TRBV6-1 and TRBJ1-5; no reliable D call. The germline V gene encodes CDR1 MNHNS and CDR2 SASEGT. The CDR3 has 13 amino acids. Trimming removed 3 bases at V and 3 bases at J, with 6 bases between. CDR3 DNA: TGTGCCAGCAGTGAGTGGGCCAATCAGCCCCAGCATTTT. Amino acid sequence: CASSEWANQPQHF.

The chain recombines TRBV9 with TRBJ1-1; D may be TRBD1 (5 bases). CDR3 length: 15 amino acids. Germline V lookup: CDR1 SGDLS, CDR2 YYNGEE. V gave up 3 bases and J gave up 3 bases, with 15 bases separating them. CDR3 bases: TGTGCCAGCAGCGAATTAAGGGGAGGTTACACTGAAGCTTTCTTT. Protein: CASSELRGGYTEAFF.

The V call is TRBV27, the J call TRBJ1-1, with a tentative D call TRBD1 (5 bases). The ends were cut back, 3 bases at V and 1 base at J, with 9 bases in the middle. Looked up from germline, CDR1 is MNHEY and CDR2 is SMNVEV (reference sequence). The CDR3 runs to 14 residues. The CDR3 reads CASSLVQGNTEAFF. The CDR3 region has the DNA TGTGCCAGCAGTTTGGTGCAGGGGAACACTGAAGCTTTCTTT.

J is TRBJ2-2 and V is TRBV7-9, with D unresolved. Trimming shortened V by 10 bases and J by 4 bases, and 10 bases separated the two germline ends. Germline V gene sequence: CDR1 SEHNR, CDR2 FQNEAQ (reference sequence). This CDR3 has 12 residues. The CDR3 DNA sequence: TGTGCCACCGGGCGTGTCACCGGGGAGCTGTTTTTT. This sequence encodes CATGRVTGELFF.

The chain uses TRBV28 and TRBJ2-7; no clear D gene. The CDR3 totals 14 residues. Deletions cut 2 bases from V and 0 bases from J, with 8 bases between. The germline CDR1 and CDR2 sequences are MDHEN and SYDVKM. CDR3 coding DNA: TGTGCCAGCAGTTTAAGAGATATCTCCTACGAGCAGTACTTC. It encodes CASSLRDISYEQYF.